This T cell receptor beta chain originates from a study of blood T cell repertoires in COVID-19. Clones were read by immunoSEQ multiplex PCR, and TCRdb kept only the in-frame ones, dropping some. In the table there are 250,000 to 300,000 clones, 75% to 95% of which are singletons. Germline V gene data show CDR1 as MDHEN and CDR2 as SYDVKM. The CDR3 covers 15 residues. V lost 4 bases to trimming and J lost 6 bases; unmatched junction nucleotides: 8. Cohort allocation depended upon clinical history that participants reported. Sample: PBMCs or T cells enriched from blood (not recorded which). The gene calls are TRBV28 and TRBJ2-4; 8 positions agree with TRBD1. This TCR was sampled from a woman aged 30 to 39 who had recovered from COVID-19. CDR3 DNA: TGTGCCAGCAGTTCCTCGGACAGGGTGGGAAACATTCAGTACTTC. Translation: CASSSSDRVGNIQYF.